This T cell receptor beta chain was identified during a study of response to subunit inactivated influenza vaccine. TCRdb called the RT-PCR reads again in MiXCR, with one record for every CDR3 protein. Counted here are about 190,000 distinct CDR3 sequences, over 13% occurring once; the ten biggest clones make up roughly 24%. Study-wide findings and caveats: That few new T cells are recruited by each seasonal influenza vaccination was the authors' suggestion.

On this clonotype: Its specificity is not known.

Sequenced here: CD8+ T cells sorted from PBMCs, sampled about 5 days after vaccination. The clonotype was recovered from a man aged 45 to 65 who received an inactivated influenza vaccine.

The CDR3 spells CASSQDSQGSQRVEQFF. The CDR3 DNA sequence: TGCGCCAGCAGCCAAGATTCACAGGGGAGTCAAAGGGTTGAGCAGTTCTTC. This sequence joins TRBV4-3 and TRBJ2-1; TRBD1 aligns across 7 bases. V lost 0 bases to trimming and J lost 9 bases; unmatched junction nucleotides: 14. This CDR3 spans 17 amino acids. From germline, CDR1 is LGHNA and CDR2 YSLEER.